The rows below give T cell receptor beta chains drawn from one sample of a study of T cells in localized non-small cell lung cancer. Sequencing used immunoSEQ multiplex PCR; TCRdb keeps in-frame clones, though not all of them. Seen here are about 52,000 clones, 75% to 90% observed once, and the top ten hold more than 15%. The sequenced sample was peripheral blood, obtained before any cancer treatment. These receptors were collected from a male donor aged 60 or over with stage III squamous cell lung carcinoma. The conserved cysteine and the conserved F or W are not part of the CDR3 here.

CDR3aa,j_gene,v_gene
ASSEPTEASICTDTQY,TRBJ2-3,TRBV10-1
ASSLGQAVGSPLH,TRBJ1-6,TRBV7-9
ASSSLVAGGGEQY,TRBJ2-7,TRBV5-1
ASSFSSTDTQY,TRBJ2-3,TRBV7-8
ASSGHDRLQSRANVLT,TRBJ2-6,TRBV4-2
AISDHTRTGRPDTQY,TRBJ2-3,TRBV10-3
ASSSQAGTDTYEQY,TRBJ2-7,TRBV6-5
ASSPAGSPPETQY,TRBJ2-5,TRBV11-3
ASSLSFSGSGSGNTIY,TRBJ1-3,TRBV4-1
ASSLAAGRGTGELF,TRBJ2-2,TRBV7-2
ASPSAGGWELF,TRBJ2-2,TRBV6-1
ASSLGSQVRETQY,TRBJ2-5,TRBV27
ASSRRANEKLF,TRBJ1-4,TRBV4-2
ASSLVGNPGHLTNEKLF,TRBJ1-4,TRBV7-9
ASTSPSNEKLF,TRBJ1-4,TRBV6-6
ASSEALQSREAF,TRBJ1-1,TRBV2
ATSRDRALAGRTSTDTQY,TRBJ2-3,TRBV15
ASSPNGQTNYGYT,TRBJ1-2,TRBV6-5
ASSGPKGQGGPEAF,TRBJ1-1,TRBV7-2
SGGLAGPYNEQF,TRBJ2-1,TRBV29-1
ASSTPGTDTQY,TRBJ2-3,TRBV6-5
ASSLSVRTSGNNEQF,TRBJ2-1,TRBV7-6
ASTSEGGWVEKLF,TRBJ1-4,TRBV6-1
AAYQTSSGNTIY,TRBJ1-3,TRBV6-1
ASSRVQYQPQH,TRBJ1-5,TRBV4-1
ASSLGGQGHQPQH,TRBJ1-5,TRBV27
ASSPGVRETQY,TRBJ2-5,TRBV11-3
ASRLLGGSPGELF,TRBJ2-2,TRBV5-6
ASSQDPGQGANGELF,TRBJ2-2,TRBV4-3
ASSFTGTGGAYEQY,NA,TRBV5-1
ASRQTGSSYNEQF,TRBJ2-1,TRBV19
ASRVPGQGKPYEQY,TRBJ2-7,TRBV11-2
ASSPLTYGYT,TRBJ1-2,TRBV28
ASSLNSGNTEAF,TRBJ1-1,TRBV7-9
ASSEALLGRGGELF,TRBJ2-2,TRBV6-1
ATSRDLAGELF,TRBJ2-2,TRBV15
SAPDYSEQY,TRBJ2-7,TRBV20-1
ASSRTSGGAYEQY,TRBJ2-7,TRBV7-6
ASSESGTGGQPQH,TRBJ1-5,TRBV10-2
ASSLAGGPNTGELF,TRBJ2-2,TRBV5-4
AWIRGLVAEAF,TRBJ1-1,TRBV30
ASSYSAGITMGAF,TRBJ1-1,TRBV6-6
ASSQTVRQTEAF,TRBJ1-1,TRBV19
ASSGDQLSVQF,TRBJ2-1,TRBV7-8
ASSFSGNRPPGANVLT,TRBJ2-6,TRBV7-9
ASSAQGSQNTEAF,TRBJ1-1,TRBV9
ASIDRTFQQY,TRBJ2-3,TRBV5-1
ASSNPAGGKNEQY,TRBJ2-7,TRBV27
ASSQPGGDTQY,TRBJ2-3,TRBV4-1
ASSQDQFVGPETQY,TRBJ2-5,TRBV4-1
ASTETQY,TRBJ2-5,TRBV10-1
ASSINNQPQH,TRBJ1-5,TRBV28
ASSLRTGGPVGYT,TRBJ1-2,TRBV2
ASSLLLEGDTQY,TRBJ2-3,TRBV4-2